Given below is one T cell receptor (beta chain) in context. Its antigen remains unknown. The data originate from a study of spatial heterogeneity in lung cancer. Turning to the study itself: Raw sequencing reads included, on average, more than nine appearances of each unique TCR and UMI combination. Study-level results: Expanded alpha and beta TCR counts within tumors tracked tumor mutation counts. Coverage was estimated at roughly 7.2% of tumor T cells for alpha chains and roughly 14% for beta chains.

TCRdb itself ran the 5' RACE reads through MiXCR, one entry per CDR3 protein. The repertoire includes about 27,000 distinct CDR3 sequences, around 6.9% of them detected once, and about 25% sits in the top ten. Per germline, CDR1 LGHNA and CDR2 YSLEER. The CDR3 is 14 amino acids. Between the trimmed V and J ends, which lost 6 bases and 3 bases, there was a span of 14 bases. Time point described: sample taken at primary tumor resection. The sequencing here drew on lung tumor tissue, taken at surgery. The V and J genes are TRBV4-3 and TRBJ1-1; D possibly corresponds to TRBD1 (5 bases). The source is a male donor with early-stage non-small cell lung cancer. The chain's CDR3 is CASRSGPWDTEAFF. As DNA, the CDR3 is TGCGCCAGCAGATCGGGACCCTGGGACACTGAAGCTTTCTTT.